A single TCR beta chain is shown here with its context. The entry originates in a study of blood T cells in healthy people across ages. A second about 7 to 11 cycle PCR used barcoded and J-beta primers. TCRdb processed the 5' RACE reads anew with MiXCR; each CDR3 protein has one entry. In the table there are about 1.5 million distinct CDR3 sequences, approximately 42% of which are singletons. The CDR3 runs 15 residues. Germline lookup yields CDR1 MNHEY and CDR2 SMNVEV (reference sequence). V shed 0 bases and J 4 bases; nucleotides not matched to a gene: 4. Sequencing was carried out using blood. The TCR comes from a woman under 30 in good health. This rearrangement joins TRBV27 to TRBJ2-5; 8 nucleotides line up with TRBD2. The CDR3 region is CASSLSASGLETQYF. The DNA of the CDR3 is TGTGCCAGCAGTTTATCCGCTAGCGGGCTAGAGACCCAGTACTTC.